A single sample is the source of the 29 T cell receptor beta chains below, sequenced in a study of shared clonotypes between healthy human individuals. Positive CCR7 selection of CD45RO-negative cells yielded the naive CD8 cells, and terminally differentiated effector memory CD45RA+ cells were excluded. Assay used: immunoSEQ multiplex PCR; TCRdb lists only in-frame clones, some missing. The table shows roughly 2 million clones, with about 95% occurring only once. Input material: naive CD8+ T cells sorted from blood. These receptor sequences come from a man between 18 and 35 years old in good health.

The chain carries TRBV6-5 and TRBJ2-7, with 7 bases fitting TRBD2. V lost 2 bases to trimming and J lost 4 bases; unmatched junction nucleotides: 8. The CDR3 sequence is 15 residues long. The germline V gene encodes CDR1 MNHEY and CDR2 SVGAGI. CDR3 loop: CASSYLAGASYEQYF. For the CDR3, the DNA is TGTGCCAGCAGTTACCTGGCGGGAGCATCGTACGAGCAGTACTTC.

This clone was picked up one time. The genes are TRBV19 and TRBJ2-7; perhaps TRBD1 as D (6 bases). With 9 bases removed from V and 3 bases from J, the gap between germline ends came to 18 bases. The CDR3 is 14 amino acids. Germline CDR1 reads LNHDA; CDR2 reads SQIVND (reference sequence). The CDR3 region is CASRRGGYYYEQYF. The CDR3 nucleotides read TGTGCCAGCAGAAGAGGGGGTTACTACTACGAGCAGTACTTC. The whole variable domain, filled in from reference TRBV19 and TRBJ2-7, reads DGGITQSPKYLFRKEGQNVTLSCEQNLNHDAMYWYRQDPGQGLRLIYYSQIVNDFQKGDIAEGYSVSREKKESFPLTVTSAQKNPTAFYLCASRRGGYYYEQYFGPGTRLTVT.

The CDR3 DNA follows: TGTGCCAGCAGCGCCCGGACAGGGGGCAACTATGGCTACACCTTC. Its translation: CASSARTGGNYGYTF. The chain combines TRBV9 with TRBJ1-2, with TRBD1 matching over 11 bases. Germline CDR1 is SGDLS and CDR2 is YYNGEE. CDR3 length: 15 amino acids. The ends lost 3 bases at V and 2 bases at J; junction bases unmatched: 3.

The chain couples TRBV7-3 to TRBJ2-3; 8 nucleotides agree with TRBD2. The J segment lost 6 bases and the V segment lost 0 bases, leaving 5 bases of the junction unmatched. Looked up from germline, CDR1 is SGHTA and CDR2 is FQGTGA. The CDR3 runs to 15 residues. The CDR3 nucleotides read TGTGCCAGCAGCTTAACAAGCGGGGGATATGATACGCAGTATTTT. It codes for CASSLTSGGYDTQYF.

J is TRBJ2-5 and V is TRBV28; 7 bases are a match to TRBD1. CDR1 and CDR2 (germline): MDHEN, SYDVKM. CDR3 length: 15 amino acids. The V and J ends lost 7 bases and 5 bases, in that order; junction bases with no gene match: 13. CDR3 in DNA: TGTGCCAGCAAAGAGGGGAAGGGGGCTGGGGAGACCCAGTACTTC. Its protein is CASKEGKGAGETQYF.

J is TRBJ1-4 and V is TRBV10-1, with D perhaps TRBD1 (6 bases). Germline V CDR1 and CDR2: WNHNN, SYGVQD (reference sequence). The V end was cut by 7 bases, the J end by 8 bases, with 20 bases between. The CDR3 loop spans 15 amino acids. The CDR3 sequence is CASINREIVGEKLFF. The CDR3 nucleotides are TGCGCCAGCATTAACAGGGAAATAGTGGGGGAAAAACTGTTTTTT.

The chain combines TRBV2 with TRBJ2-1, with D perhaps given as TRBD1 or TRBD2 (5 bases each). V was clipped by 4 bases and J by 0 bases, with 16 bases between them. This CDR3 contains 17 residues. Germline CDR1 and CDR2: SNHLY and FYNNEI. CDR3: CASSVLGVASSYNEQFF. The CDR3 region has the DNA TGTGCCAGCAGTGTCCTGGGGGTAGCAAGCTCCTACAATGAGCAGTTCTTC. Complete variable domain (other parts from reference TRBV2 and TRBJ2-1): EPEVTQTPSHQVTQMGQEVILRCVPISNHLYFYWYRQILGQKVEFLVSFYNNEISEKSEIFDDQFSVERPDGSNFTLKIRSTKLEDSAMYFCASSVLGVASSYNEQFFGPGTRLTVL.

A remark on this clone: Within the sample, other DNA sequences also encode this same CDR3. The rearrangement links TRBV7-9 to TRBJ2-7; D remains unclear. Germline values: CDR1 SEHNR, CDR2 FQNEAQ (reference sequence). Trimming pared 1 base from V and 2 bases from J, leaving 9 bases between. There are 14 residues in the CDR3. The CDR3 DNA sequence: TGTGCCAGCAGCTTAGTTGGCAGTACCTACGAGCAGTACTTC. Encoded protein: CASSLVGSTYEQYF. The entire variable domain, with the rest obtained from reference TRBV7-9 and TRBJ2-7, is as follows: DTGVSQNPRHKITKRGQNVTFRCDPISEHNRLYWYRQTLGQGPEFLTYFQNEAQLEKSRLLSDRFSAERPKGSFSTLEIQRTEQGDSAMYLCASSLVGSTYEQYFGPGTRLTVT.

The chain has TRBV27 and TRBJ2-7; no definite D call. The CDR3 is made up of 14 amino acids. The germline V gene encodes CDR1 MNHEY and CDR2 SMNVEV (reference sequence). The V and J ends lost 5 bases and 2 bases respectively, with 13 bases between them. The CDR3 loop is CASSPWKSTYEQYF. CDR3 DNA sequence: TGTGCCAGCAGTCCCTGGAAGTCGACCTACGAGCAGTACTTC.

The chain has TRBV2 and TRBJ2-7, with D possibly matching TRBD2 (5 bases). The CDR3 runs to 16 residues. Germline-derived CDR1 and CDR2 are SNHLY and FYNNEI. The V end lost 0 bases, the J end lost 2 bases, and 14 bases lay between the germline ends. In DNA, the CDR3 is TGTGCCAGCAGTGAAGCTGTAGAGCGGTATCCCTACGAGCAGTACTTC. Translated, it gives CASSEAVERYPYEQYF. The variable domain in full, completed from reference TRBV2 and TRBJ2-7, reads EPEVTQTPSHQVTQMGQEVILRCVPISNHLYFYWYRQILGQKVEFLVSFYNNEISEKSEIFDDQFSVERPDGSNFTLKIRSTKLEDSAMYFCASSEAVERYPYEQYFGPGTRLTVT.

The rearrangement uses TRBV28 and TRBJ2-7, with a tentative D call TRBD2 (6 bases). The CDR3 runs to 17 residues. Trimming stripped 5 bases from V and 1 base from J, with 21 bases between. Germline CDR1 and CDR2: MDHEN and SYDVKM. The CDR3 region is CASSPRGWGGASYEQYF. CDR3 in DNA: TGTGCCAGCAGTCCACGGGGATGGGGCGGGGCGTCCTACGAGCAGTACTTC.

The genes are TRBV28 and TRBJ1-4; TRBD1 agrees at 8 bases. Germline CDR1 reads MDHEN; CDR2 reads SYDVKM. With V trimmed by 2 bases and J by 8 bases, 13 bases remained unmatched. CDR3 length: 17 amino acids. The DNA for the CDR3 is TGTGCCAGCAGTTTAACAGGCCCCAGGGGGCTGGGGGAAAAACTGTTTTTT. Protein product: CASSLTGPRGLGEKLFF.

The chain joins TRBV9 to TRBJ2-3; D unresolved. V was cut by 2 bases and J by 0 bases, with 16 bases left in between. Germline assignment: CDR1 SGDLS and CDR2 YYNGEE. This CDR3 comprises 17 residues. This chain's CDR3 is CASSVFEKDESTDTQYF. CDR3 sequence (DNA): TGTGCCAGCAGCGTTTTCGAAAAGGATGAGAGCACAGATACGCAGTATTTT.

The rearrangement joins TRBV6-5 to TRBJ2-3, with D perhaps matching TRBD2 (6 bases). Looked up from germline, CDR1 is MNHEY and CDR2 is SVGAGI. The V end was cut by 2 bases, the J end by 4 bases, with 16 bases between. This CDR3 is built from 16 residues. CDR3 nucleotide sequence: TGTGCCAGCAGTTACGGAGGGGCCCCTTTCGCAGATACGCAGTATTTT. It encodes CASSYGGAPFADTQYF.

The rearrangement links TRBV7-6 to TRBJ2-2; 12 bases are a match to TRBD1. Per the germline V gene, CDR1 is SGHVS and CDR2 is FNYEAQ. This CDR3 has 15 residues. The junction had 4 bases not matched to a gene; V was cut back by 5 bases and J by 6 bases. For the CDR3, the DNA is TGTGCCAGCAGCGCGGGACAGGGGGCCTCCGGGGAGCTGTTTTTT. Translation gives CASSAGQGASGELFF.

This clone was seen only once. The chain employs TRBV7-9 and TRBJ2-1; TRBD2 aligns across 7 bases. Germline trimming cut 5 bases from V and 9 bases from J; bases unmatched to any gene: 7. This CDR3 spans 13 amino acids. Looked up from germline, CDR1 is SEHNR and CDR2 is FQNEAQ (reference sequence). The CDR3 DNA sequence: TGTGCCAGCAGCCCCATGGGGGGGGGTGAGCAGTTCTTC. Translated: CASSPMGGGEQFF.

Of note for this clone: The sample has other DNA sequences that encode this CDR3 too. The chain employs TRBV5-4 and TRBJ2-7; D possibly corresponds to TRBD2 (5 bases). CDR3 length: 13 amino acids. Trimming pared 3 bases from V and 2 bases from J, leaving 9 bases between. Germline CDR1 reads SGHNT; CDR2 reads YYREEE (reference sequence). CDR3 amino acids: CASSSGLAYEQYF. CDR3 DNA sequence: TGTGCCAGCAGCTCTGGACTGGCCTACGAGCAGTACTTC. Based on the CDR3 plus reference TRBV5-4 and TRBJ2-7, the full variable domain is ETGVTQSPTHLIKTRGQQVTLRCSSQSGHNTVSWYQQALGQGPQFIFQYYREEENGRGNFPPRFSGLQFPNYSSELNVNALELDDSALYLCASSSGLAYEQYFGPGTRLTVT.

The chain uses TRBV4-3 and TRBJ2-1, with TRBD2 matching over 9 bases. Losses at the gene ends were 0 bases for V and 6 bases for J; bases not matched to a gene: 3. Germline V gene sequence: CDR1 LGHNA, CDR2 YSLEER. This CDR3 has 15 amino acids. In nucleotides, the CDR3 is TGCGCCAGCAGCCAAGAGGGGACTAGCAGCAATGAGCAGTTCTTC. Protein: CASSQEGTSSNEQFF.

The V and J genes are TRBV5-1 and TRBJ2-1; 10 bases match TRBD2. The J segment lost 4 bases and the V segment lost 2 bases, leaving 3 bases of the junction unmatched. Germline V CDR1 and CDR2: SGHRS, YFSETQ. This CDR3 is built from 15 residues. CDR3 sequence reads: CASSFLAGEYNEQFF. The CDR3 bases are TGCGCCAGCAGCTTTCTAGCGGGGGAATACAATGAGCAGTTCTTC.

The V call is TRBV27, the J call TRBJ1-1; 8 nucleotides line up with TRBD1. This CDR3 is 15 amino acids long. Unmatched junction bases numbered 10, after V lost 7 bases and J lost 3 bases. CDR1 and CDR2 (germline): MNHEY, SMNVEV (reference sequence). In DNA form, the CDR3 reads TGTGCCAGCAACCAACCCTCACAGGGGGACACTGAAGCTTTCTTT. This gives the protein CASNQPSQGDTEAFF.

This chain links TRBV27 with TRBJ1-2; D remains ambiguous. CDR1 and CDR2 from the germline V gene are MNHEY and SMNVEV (reference sequence). The V end lost 6 bases, the J end lost 8 bases, and 22 bases lay between the germline ends. The CDR3 spans 15 residues. CDR3 DNA sequence: TGTGCCAGCAGCCCGGGCATTGGGATACTGGGAGGCTACACCTTC. Protein product: CASSPGIGILGGYTF.

This chain uses TRBV27 with TRBJ2-7; 9 bases align to TRBD2. Germline V gene lookup returns CDR1 MNHEY and CDR2 SMNVEV (reference sequence). The length of the CDR3 is 16 residues. Trimming took 4 bases from V and 0 from J; bases not matched to a gene: 7. The CDR3 protein is CASSSRGGIDSYEQYF. The CDR3 nucleotides read TGTGCCAGCAGTTCGCGGGGGGGAATTGACTCCTACGAGCAGTACTTC.

The genes are TRBV7-2 and TRBJ2-5; D possibly corresponds to TRBD2 (6 bases). Per the germline V gene, CDR1 is SGHTA and CDR2 is FQGNSA. The V end was cut by 0 bases, the J end by 3 bases, with 14 bases between. The CDR3 is 16 amino acids. The CDR3 DNA reads TGTGCCAGCAGCTTAGCGATTGAGACTAGTGAAGAGACCCAGTACTTC. It codes for CASSLAIETSEETQYF.

The chain is built from TRBV2 and TRBJ2-7, with a weak D call TRBD1 (6 bases). Trimming cost V 4 bases and J 4 bases, with 14 bases left between them. Germline V gives CDR1 SNHLY, CDR2 FYNNEI. The CDR3 has 14 residues. The CDR3 region is CASSGGQGKYEQYF. In DNA form, the CDR3 reads TGTGCCAGCAGTGGGGGGCAGGGGAAGTACGAGCAGTACTTC.

For this clone: A junction end diverges from the germline sequence, so it may reflect a read error. The chain recombines TRBV7-7 with TRBJ2-1; perhaps D is TRBD1 or TRBD2 (6 bases each). Germline V gene sequence: CDR1 SSHAT, CDR2 FNYEAQ (reference sequence). The CDR3 runs 15 residues. The CDR3 is CASSPPGAPYNEQFF. Here the CDR3 DNA reads TGTGCTAGCAGCCCTCCGGGGGCCCCTTACAATGAGCAGTTCTTC.

This chain uses TRBV4-1 with TRBJ2-3, with D possibly matching TRBD1 (6 bases). Germline loops: CDR1 MGHRA, CDR2 YSYEKL. Trimming took off 1 base at V and 0 bases at J, with 14 bases between the two ends. This CDR3 is built from 17 residues. CDR3 coding DNA: TGCGCCAGCAGCCAAGTGGACAGCGAGATTAGCACAGATACGCAGTATTTT. Its translation: CASSQVDSEISTDTQYF.

The gene calls are TRBV27 and TRBJ2-3, with 7 nucleotides matching TRBD2. The germline V gene has CDR1 MNHEY and CDR2 SMNVEV (reference sequence). The CDR3 contains 15 residues. After removal of 7 bases from V and 2 bases from J, the junction contained 9 bases not matched to a gene. CDR3 protein: CASTNRDYSTDTQYF. The CDR3 nucleotides are TGTGCCAGCACAAACCGGGACTACTCCACAGATACGCAGTATTTT.

Notes on this clone: Different DNA sequences within this sample yield the same CDR3. This sequence joins TRBV4-1 and TRBJ1-2; D call uncertain. V gave up 0 bases and J gave up 5 bases, with 7 bases separating them. The CDR3 covers 13 residues. Germline V gene sequence: CDR1 MGHRA, CDR2 YSYEKL. The DNA of the CDR3 is TGCGCCAGCAGCCAAGAACGAGGGTATGGCTACACCTTC. Translating gives CASSQERGYGYTF.

In its sample, this clone was seen once. This chain joins TRBV19 and TRBJ1-3; no clear D gene. The ends were cut back, 7 bases at V and 0 bases at J, with 7 bases in the middle. CDR1 and CDR2 from the germline V gene are LNHDA and SQIVND (reference sequence). The CDR3 is made up of 13 amino acids. The CDR3 region is CASTPYSGNTIYF. CDR3 bases: TGTGCCAGTACTCCTTACTCTGGAAACACCATATATTTT.